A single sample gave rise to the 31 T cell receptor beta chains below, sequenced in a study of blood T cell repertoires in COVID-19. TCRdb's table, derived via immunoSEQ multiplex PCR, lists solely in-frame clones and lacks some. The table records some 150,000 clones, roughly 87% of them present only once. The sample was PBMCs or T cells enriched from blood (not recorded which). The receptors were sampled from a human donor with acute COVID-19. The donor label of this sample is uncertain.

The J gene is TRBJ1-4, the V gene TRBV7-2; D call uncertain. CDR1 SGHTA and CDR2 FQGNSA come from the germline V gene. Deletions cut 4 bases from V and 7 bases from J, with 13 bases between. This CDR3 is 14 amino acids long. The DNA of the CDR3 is TGTGCCAGCAGCTCAGACGGAGGAGGTGAAAAACTGTTTTTT. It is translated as CASSSDGGGEKLFF.

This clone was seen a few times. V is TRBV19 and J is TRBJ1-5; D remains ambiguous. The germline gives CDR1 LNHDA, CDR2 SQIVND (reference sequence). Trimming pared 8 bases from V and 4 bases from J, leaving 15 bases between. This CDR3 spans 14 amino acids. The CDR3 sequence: CASQGARENQPQHF. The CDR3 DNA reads TGTGCCAGTCAAGGAGCGAGGGAGAATCAGCCCCAGCATTTT.

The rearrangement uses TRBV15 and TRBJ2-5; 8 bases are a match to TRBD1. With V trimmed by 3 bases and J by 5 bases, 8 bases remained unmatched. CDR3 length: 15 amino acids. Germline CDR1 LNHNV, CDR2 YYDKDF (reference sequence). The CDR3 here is CATSSNPTGAETQYF. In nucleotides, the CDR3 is TGTGCCACCAGCAGTAACCCGACAGGGGCGGAGACCCAGTACTTC.

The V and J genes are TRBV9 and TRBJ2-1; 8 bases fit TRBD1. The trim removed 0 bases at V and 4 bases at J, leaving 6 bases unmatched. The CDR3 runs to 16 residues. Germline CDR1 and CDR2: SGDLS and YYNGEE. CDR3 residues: CASSVAGQGAYNEQFF. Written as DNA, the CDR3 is TGTGCCAGCAGCGTAGCGGGTCAGGGGGCATACAATGAGCAGTTCTTC. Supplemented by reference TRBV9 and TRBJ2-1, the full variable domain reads DSGVTQTPKHLITATGQRVTLRCSPRSGDLSVYWYQQSLDQGLQFLIQYYNGEERAKGNILERFSAQQFPDLHSELNLSSLELGDSALYFCASSVAGQGAYNEQFFGPGTRLTVL.

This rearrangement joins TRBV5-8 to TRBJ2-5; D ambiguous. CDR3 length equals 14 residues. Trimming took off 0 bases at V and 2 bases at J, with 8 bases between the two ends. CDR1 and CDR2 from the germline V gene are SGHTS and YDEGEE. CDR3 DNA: TGTGCCAGCAGCTTGGAGGTACTACAAGAGACCCAGTACTTC. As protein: CASSLEVLQETQYF.

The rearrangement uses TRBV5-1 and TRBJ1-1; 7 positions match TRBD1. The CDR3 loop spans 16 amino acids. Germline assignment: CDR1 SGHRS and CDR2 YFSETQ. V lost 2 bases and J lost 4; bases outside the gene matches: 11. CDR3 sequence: CASSFTPGGRSTEAFF. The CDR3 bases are TGCGCCAGCAGCTTTACCCCAGGGGGTAGGAGCACTGAAGCTTTCTTT.

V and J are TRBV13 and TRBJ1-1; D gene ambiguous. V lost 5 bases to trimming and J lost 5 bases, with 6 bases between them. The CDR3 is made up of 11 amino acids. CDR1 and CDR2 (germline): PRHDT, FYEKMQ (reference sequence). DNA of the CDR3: TGTGCCAGCAGCCCTAAGACTGAAGCTTTCTTT. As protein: CASSPKTEAFF.

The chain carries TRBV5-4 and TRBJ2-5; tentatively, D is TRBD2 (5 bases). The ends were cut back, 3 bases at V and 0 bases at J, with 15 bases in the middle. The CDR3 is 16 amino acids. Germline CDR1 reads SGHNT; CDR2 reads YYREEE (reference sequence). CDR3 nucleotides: TGTGCCAGCAGCTCAAGGAAGCGGCAATACCAAGAGACCCAGTACTTC. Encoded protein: CASSSRKRQYQETQYF.

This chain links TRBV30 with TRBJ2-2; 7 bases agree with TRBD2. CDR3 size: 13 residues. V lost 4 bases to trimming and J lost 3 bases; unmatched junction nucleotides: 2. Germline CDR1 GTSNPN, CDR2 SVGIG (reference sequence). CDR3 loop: CAWNGGDTGELFF. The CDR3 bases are TGTGCCTGGAATGGGGGGGACACCGGGGAGCTGTTTTTT.

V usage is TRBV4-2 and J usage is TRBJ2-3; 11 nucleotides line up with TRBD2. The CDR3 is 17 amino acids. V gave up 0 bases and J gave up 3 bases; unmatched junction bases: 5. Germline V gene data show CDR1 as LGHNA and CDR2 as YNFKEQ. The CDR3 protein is CASSQEELAGDTDTQYF. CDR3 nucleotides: TGTGCCAGCAGCCAAGAAGAACTAGCGGGGGATACAGATACGCAGTATTTT.

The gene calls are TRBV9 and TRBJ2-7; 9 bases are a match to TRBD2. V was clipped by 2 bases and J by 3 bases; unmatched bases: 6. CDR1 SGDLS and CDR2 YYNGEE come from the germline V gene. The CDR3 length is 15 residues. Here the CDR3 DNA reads TGTGCCAGCAGCGTCGCGGGGGGGCCGCACTACGAGCAGTACTTC. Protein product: CASSVAGGPHYEQYF.

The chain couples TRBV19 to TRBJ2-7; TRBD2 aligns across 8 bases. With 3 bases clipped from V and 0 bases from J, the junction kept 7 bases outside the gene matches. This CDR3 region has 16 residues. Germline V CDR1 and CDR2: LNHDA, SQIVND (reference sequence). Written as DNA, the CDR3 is TGTGCCAGTAGTATTGCGCCCGGGGGGGCCTCCTACGAGCAGTACTTC. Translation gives CASSIAPGGASYEQYF.

The CDR3 DNA sequence: TGTGCCAGCAGCCCCGGGACTAGCCGCAATGAGCAGTTCTTC. This sequence encodes CASSPGTSRNEQFF. The rearrangement links TRBV11-3 to TRBJ2-1; 9 bases map to TRBD2. V lost 5 bases and J lost 6; bases outside the gene matches: 5. This CDR3 region has 14 residues. The germline gives CDR1 SGHNT, CDR2 YENEEA.

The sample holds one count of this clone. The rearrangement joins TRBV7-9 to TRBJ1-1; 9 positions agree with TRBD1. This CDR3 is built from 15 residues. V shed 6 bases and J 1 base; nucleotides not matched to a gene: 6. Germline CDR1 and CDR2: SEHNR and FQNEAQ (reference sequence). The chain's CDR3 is CASSREDRGNTEAFF. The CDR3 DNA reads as TGTGCCAGCAGTCGCGAGGACAGGGGGAACACTGAAGCTTTCTTT.

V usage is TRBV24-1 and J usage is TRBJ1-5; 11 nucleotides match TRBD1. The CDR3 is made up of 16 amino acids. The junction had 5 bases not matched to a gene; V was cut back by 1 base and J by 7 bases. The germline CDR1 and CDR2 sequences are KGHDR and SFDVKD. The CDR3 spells CATSDFGGQGGQPQHF. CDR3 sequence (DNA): TGTGCCACCAGTGATTTCGGGGGACAGGGGGGGCAGCCCCAGCATTTT.

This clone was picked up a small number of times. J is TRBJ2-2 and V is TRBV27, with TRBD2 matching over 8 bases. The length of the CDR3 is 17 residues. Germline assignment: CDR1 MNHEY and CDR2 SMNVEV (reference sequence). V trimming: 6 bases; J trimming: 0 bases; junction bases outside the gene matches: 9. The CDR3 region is CASSPSGGETNTGELFF. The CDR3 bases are TGTGCCAGCAGCCCCTCGGGGGGGGAGACGAACACCGGGGAGCTGTTTTTT.

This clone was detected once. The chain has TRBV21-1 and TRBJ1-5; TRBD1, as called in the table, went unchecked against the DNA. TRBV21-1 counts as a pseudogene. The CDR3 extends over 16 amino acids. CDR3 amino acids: CASSKSEGVSNQPQHF. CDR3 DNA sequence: TGTGCCAGCAGCAAAAGCGAAGGGGTTTCTAATCAGCCCCAGCATTTT.

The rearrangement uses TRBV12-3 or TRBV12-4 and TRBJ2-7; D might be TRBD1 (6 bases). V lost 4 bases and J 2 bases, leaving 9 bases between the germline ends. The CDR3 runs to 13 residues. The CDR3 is CASSSTGTYEQYF. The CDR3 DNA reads TGTGCCAGCAGTTCGACAGGAACCTACGAGCAGTACTTC.

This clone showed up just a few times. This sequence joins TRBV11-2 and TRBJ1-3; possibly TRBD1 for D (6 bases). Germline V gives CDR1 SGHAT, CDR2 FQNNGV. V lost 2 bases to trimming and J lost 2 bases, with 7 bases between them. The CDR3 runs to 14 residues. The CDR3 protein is CASSLPGAGNTIYF. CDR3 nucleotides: TGTGCCAGCAGCTTACCAGGGGCTGGAAACACCATATATTTT.

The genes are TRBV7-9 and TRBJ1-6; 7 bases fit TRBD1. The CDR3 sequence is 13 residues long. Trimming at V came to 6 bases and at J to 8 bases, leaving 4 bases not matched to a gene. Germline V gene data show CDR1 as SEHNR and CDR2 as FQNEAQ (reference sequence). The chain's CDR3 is CASSRQGDSPLHF. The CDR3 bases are TGTGCCAGCAGTCGACAGGGCGATTCACCCCTCCACTTT.

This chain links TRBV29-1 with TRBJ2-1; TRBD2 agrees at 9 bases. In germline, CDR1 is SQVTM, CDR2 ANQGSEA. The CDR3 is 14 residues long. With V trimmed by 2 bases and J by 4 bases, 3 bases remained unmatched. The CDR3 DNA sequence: TGCAGCGTTGAAAGGCTAGCGGGGTACAATGAGCAGTTCTTC. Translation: CSVERLAGYNEQFF.

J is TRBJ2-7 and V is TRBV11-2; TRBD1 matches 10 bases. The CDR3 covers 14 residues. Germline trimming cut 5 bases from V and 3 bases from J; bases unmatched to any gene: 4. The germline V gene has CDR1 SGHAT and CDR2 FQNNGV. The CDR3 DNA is TGTGCCAGCAGCCCGGGACAGGGGTACTACGAGCAGTACTTC. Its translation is CASSPGQGYYEQYF.

CDR3 coding DNA: TGTGCCAGCGAATCCCGAGGGCCAGGGGGAGTGCCCCAGCATTTT. It translates to CASESRGPGGVPQHF. This sequence joins TRBV6-4 and TRBJ1-5, with 7 bases aligning to TRBD1. V lost 8 bases and J lost 9; bases outside the gene matches: 16. This CDR3 contains 15 residues. From germline, CDR1 is MRHNA and CDR2 SNTAGT.

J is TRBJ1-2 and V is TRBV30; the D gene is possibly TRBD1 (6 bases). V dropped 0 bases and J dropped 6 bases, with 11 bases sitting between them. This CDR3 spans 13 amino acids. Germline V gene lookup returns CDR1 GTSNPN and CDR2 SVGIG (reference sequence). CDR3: CAWSVQGGDGYTF. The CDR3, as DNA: TGTGCCTGGAGTGTACAAGGGGGAGATGGCTACACCTTC.

The CDR3 DNA is TGCGCCAGCAGCTTGGGACTAAGGAAAGAGACCCAGTACTTC. Translation gives CASSLGLRKETQYF. This chain uses TRBV5-1 with TRBJ2-5; TRBD2 might be the D (5 bases). CDR3 size: 14 residues. The V gene's germline CDR1 is SGHRS and CDR2 YFSETQ. V was trimmed by 0 bases and J by 3 bases, leaving 9 bases between them.

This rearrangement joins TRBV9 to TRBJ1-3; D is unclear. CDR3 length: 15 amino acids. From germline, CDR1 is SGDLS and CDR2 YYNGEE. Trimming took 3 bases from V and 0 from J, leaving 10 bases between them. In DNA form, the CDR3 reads TGTGCCAGCAGCGCCTTGCCCTACTCTGGAAACACCATATATTTT. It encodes CASSALPYSGNTIYF.

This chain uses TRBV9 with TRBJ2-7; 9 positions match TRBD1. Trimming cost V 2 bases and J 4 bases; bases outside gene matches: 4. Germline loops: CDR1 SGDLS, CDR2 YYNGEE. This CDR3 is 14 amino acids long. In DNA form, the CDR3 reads TGTGCCAGCAGCGTGGTGGACAGGGGTTACGAGCAGTACTTC. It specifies CASSVVDRGYEQYF.

CDR3 sequence (DNA): TGCGCCAGCAGCCAGGGCTCGGACAGGGGTGACTATGGCTACACCTTC. Translated, it gives CASSQGSDRGDYGYTF. The chain has TRBV4-3 and TRBJ1-2; 9 bases match TRBD1. The J segment lost 3 bases and the V segment lost 3 bases, leaving 8 bases of the junction unmatched. The V gene's germline CDR1 is LGHNA and CDR2 YSLEER. The CDR3 is 16 residues long.

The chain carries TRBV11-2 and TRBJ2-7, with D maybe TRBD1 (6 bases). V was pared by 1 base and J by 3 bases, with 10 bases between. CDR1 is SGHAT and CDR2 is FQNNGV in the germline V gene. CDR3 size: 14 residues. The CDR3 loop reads CASSLGGRGYEQYF. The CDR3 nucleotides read TGTGCCAGCAGCTTAGGGGGCAGGGGCTACGAGCAGTACTTC.

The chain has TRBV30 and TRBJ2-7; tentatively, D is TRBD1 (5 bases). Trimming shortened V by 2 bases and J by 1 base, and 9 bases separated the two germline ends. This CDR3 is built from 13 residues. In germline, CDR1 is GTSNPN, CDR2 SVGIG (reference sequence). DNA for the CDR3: TGTGCCTGGAGTAGGGGAAATTCCTACGAGCAGTACTTC. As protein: CAWSRGNSYEQYF.

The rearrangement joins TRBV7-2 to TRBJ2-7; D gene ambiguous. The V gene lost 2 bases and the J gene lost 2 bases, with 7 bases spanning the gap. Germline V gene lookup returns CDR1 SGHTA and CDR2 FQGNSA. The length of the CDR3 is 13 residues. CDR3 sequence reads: CASSLSPTYEQYF. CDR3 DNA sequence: TGTGCCAGCAGCTTATCCCCCACCTACGAGCAGTACTTC.